The 15 T cell receptor beta chains listed next were all sequenced from one sample in a study of T cells in Graves' hyperthyroidism and ophthalmopathy (dated by TCRdb to about 2019). The method was multiplex PCR. For sequencing, an Illumina HiSeq 2000 was employed. The TCR beta CDR3 regions were amplified from RNA transcripts. A first-round RT-PCR of the TCR CDR3 used the HTBI primer set with the Qiagen OneStep RT-PCR kit. TCRdb reran the public reads through fastp at Q25 and MiXCR, keeping productive beta chains. Here each entry gathers all rows of one CDR3 protein and keeps the most common genes and DNA. This sample lists 500,000 to 800,000 distinct CDR3 sequences; approximately 42% were detected once. Roughly 7.2% of the sample rests with the top ten. Sequenced material: peripheral blood or thyroid tissue (not recorded which). These receptors were collected from an adult man with Graves' disease, either hyperthyroidism or ophthalmopathy (not recorded which).

This clonotype came up once. The chain is built from TRBV25-1 and TRBJ1-2; D is uncertain. The CDR3 contains 14 residues. V was pared by 6 bases and J by 1 base, with 12 bases between. Germline CDR1 reads MGHDK; CDR2 reads SYGVNS. CDR3 region: CASSGTTGNYGYTF. The CDR3 region has the DNA TGTGCCAGCAGCGGAACGACCGGTAACTATGGCTACACCTTC.

This chain joins TRBV24-1 and TRBJ1-5, with D possibly being TRBD1 (5 bases). This CDR3 has 14 residues. Germline values: CDR1 KGHDR, CDR2 SFDVKD. Between the trimmed V and J ends, which lost 9 bases and 1 base, there was a span of 12 bases. Written as DNA, the CDR3 is TGTGCCACCCGGAGCGGGGGGAGCAATCAGCCCCAGCATTTT. This gives the protein CATRSGGSNQPQHF.

Ten or more counts support this clonotype. The V gene is TRBV25-1, the J gene TRBJ1-1; unclear D gene. Trimming removed 4 bases from V and 1 base from J, with 10 bases in between. The V gene's germline CDR1 is MGHDK and CDR2 SYGVNS. The CDR3 extends over 14 amino acids. The CDR3 loop is CASSAIGGNTEAFF. Written as DNA, the CDR3 is TGTGCCAGCAGTGCAATAGGAGGGAACACTGAAGCTTTCTTT.

This clonotype appeared a few times. The chain links TRBV12-3 or TRBV12-4 to TRBJ2-5; D is perhaps TRBD2 (6 bases). The CDR3 is 13 residues long. Deletions cut 7 bases from V and 5 bases from J, with 14 bases between. The CDR3 region is CASTGESVETQYF. The CDR3 region has the DNA TGTGCCAGCACGGGGGAGTCGGTCGAGACCCAGTACTTC.

The chain is built from TRBV20-1 and TRBJ2-7; possibly TRBD1 or TRBD2 for D (5 bases each). Trimming removed 3 bases at V and 7 bases at J, with 16 bases between. The germline CDR1 and CDR2 sequences are DFQATT and SNEGSKA (reference sequence). The CDR3 length is 13 residues. In DNA, the CDR3 is TGCAGTGCTAGGTCCTTCGGGACGCAAGAGCAGTACTTC. As protein: CSARSFGTQEQYF.

This clonotype was detected once. This rearrangement joins TRBV7-8 to TRBJ1-2; D is perhaps TRBD1 (5 bases). The CDR3 runs 13 residues. Germline V gene sequence: CDR1 SGHVS, CDR2 FQNEAQ. V was clipped by 1 base and J by 8 bases, with 11 bases between them. The CDR3 is CASSLVGLGGYTF. The CDR3 nucleotides are TGTGCCAGCAGCTTAGTGGGGCTAGGCGGCTACACCTTC.

A word on this clonotype: A much larger clonotype is one base distant, so this may be a read error. The J gene is TRBJ1-1, the V gene TRBV11-1; D is uncertain. There are 15 residues in the CDR3. Germline CDR1 SGHAT, CDR2 FQDESV (reference sequence). V dropped 4 bases and J dropped 0 bases, with 12 bases sitting between them. CDR3 coding DNA: TGTGCCAGCAGCTCGGCTCTCCTACTGAACACTGAAGCTTTCTTT. Its translation: CASSSALLLNTEAFF.

In its sample, this clonotype was seen a few times. The DNA for the CDR3 is TGCAGTGCTGAGAGGCAAGGTGATACGCAGTATTTT. Amino acid sequence: CSAERQGDTQYF. The chain links TRBV20-1 to TRBJ2-3, with D unresolved. The CDR3 has 12 residues. Germline CDR1 is DFQATT and CDR2 is SNEGSKA (reference sequence). Trimming left V 5 bases short and J 6 bases short, with 12 bases between.

As regards this clonotype: One end of the junction does not line up with germline, which may come from a read error. The chain joins TRBV7-2 to TRBJ2-7; 8 positions match TRBD1. The CDR3 extends over 18 amino acids. CDR1 and CDR2 from the germline V gene are SGHTA and FQGNSA. CDR3 sequence: CASSSLTTGTGRLYEQYF. In nucleotides, the CDR3 is TGTGCCAGTAGCTCTCTCACTACCGGGACAGGTAGGCTCTACGAGCAGTACTTC.

The chain combines TRBV6-5 with TRBJ2-7; 9 bases match TRBD2. This CDR3 is 13 amino acids long. V was pared by 7 bases and J by 3 bases, with 4 bases of the junction left unmatched. CDR1 is MNHEY and CDR2 is SVGAGI in the germline V gene. The CDR3 sequence is CASNLAGFYEQYF. The CDR3 nucleotides read TGTGCCAGCAACCTAGCGGGATTCTACGAGCAGTACTTC.

Notes on this clonotype: The conserved final phenylalanine or tryptophan is absent from the CDR3, which likely points to a read error. The V and J genes are TRBV5-1 and TRBJ1-6; 7 positions match TRBD1. In germline, CDR1 is SGHRS, CDR2 YFSETQ. V dropped 1 base and J dropped 9; count of bases not matched to a gene: 7. The CDR3 runs 15 residues. CDR3 nucleotide sequence: TGCGCCAGCAGCTTGCAGGGCGACAGGGTTTCACCCCTCCACCTT. This gives the protein CASSLQGDRVSPLHL.

V gene TRBV2 combines with J gene TRBJ2-5; D ambiguous. This CDR3 is 13 amino acids long. CDR1 SNHLY and CDR2 FYNNEI come from the germline V gene. V was trimmed by 2 bases and J by 1 base, leaving 5 bases between them. The DNA for the CDR3 is TGTGCCAGCAGTGAACACGCCCAAGAGACCCAGTACTTC. Its translation: CASSEHAQETQYF.

In this sample, this clonotype turned up many times. This sequence joins TRBV7-2 and TRBJ2-5; TRBD2 might be the D (5 bases). Trimming left V 5 bases short and J 1 base short, with 8 bases between. The CDR3 sequence is 13 residues long. Germline CDR1 SGHTA, CDR2 FQGNSA. CDR3 nucleotide sequence: TGTGCCAGCAGCCTCGGGGTCCAAGAGACCCAGTACTTC. Translated: CASSLGVQETQYF.

The CDR3 region is CASSARLATTGELFF. The CDR3 nucleotides are TGTGCCAGCAGCGCTAGACTAGCGACCACCGGGGAGCTGTTTTTT. The chain couples TRBV5-6 to TRBJ2-2; 8 nucleotides agree with TRBD2. Germline V CDR1 and CDR2: SGHDT, YYEEEE. J lost 4 bases, V lost 4 bases, and 6 bases had no gene match. The CDR3 extends over 15 amino acids.

The V gene is TRBV29-1, the J gene TRBJ1-1; 10 bases agree with TRBD1. The CDR3 has 15 amino acids. Germline V lookup: CDR1 SQVTM, CDR2 ANQGSEA. Germline trimming cut 4 bases from V and 4 bases from J; bases unmatched to any gene: 9. The CDR3 region has the DNA TGCAGCGTTGGCTCCGGACAGGGGGTTATCACTGAAGCTTTCTTT. This encodes CSVGSGQGVITEAFF.